This TCR beta chain came from a study of CD8+ T cells in alopecia areata. Treatment indicated: oral pan-JAK inhibitor, 5-10 mg twice daily. This CDR3 has 16 residues. Germline CDR1 reads SEHNR; CDR2 reads FQNEAQ (reference sequence). V was pared by 6 bases and J by 0 bases, with 7 bases of the junction left unmatched. RNA was isolated and reverse transcribed to cDNA, the sequencing template. Clones were read by immunoSEQ multiplex PCR, and TCRdb kept only the in-frame ones, dropping some. The sample lists 150,000 to 200,000 clones, approximately 53% occurring once. There are a few counts of this clone.

The sample here was CD8+ T cells sorted from blood, taken at week 24, from a patient treated with tofacitinib. J is TRBJ2-1 and V is TRBV7-9, with 8 nucleotides matching TRBD2. The receptor was derived from a human donor with alopecia areata. DNA of the CDR3: TGTGCCAGCAGTGCTAGCGGGTCTTACTCCTACAATGAGCAGTTCTTC. It translates to CASSASGSYSYNEQFF.